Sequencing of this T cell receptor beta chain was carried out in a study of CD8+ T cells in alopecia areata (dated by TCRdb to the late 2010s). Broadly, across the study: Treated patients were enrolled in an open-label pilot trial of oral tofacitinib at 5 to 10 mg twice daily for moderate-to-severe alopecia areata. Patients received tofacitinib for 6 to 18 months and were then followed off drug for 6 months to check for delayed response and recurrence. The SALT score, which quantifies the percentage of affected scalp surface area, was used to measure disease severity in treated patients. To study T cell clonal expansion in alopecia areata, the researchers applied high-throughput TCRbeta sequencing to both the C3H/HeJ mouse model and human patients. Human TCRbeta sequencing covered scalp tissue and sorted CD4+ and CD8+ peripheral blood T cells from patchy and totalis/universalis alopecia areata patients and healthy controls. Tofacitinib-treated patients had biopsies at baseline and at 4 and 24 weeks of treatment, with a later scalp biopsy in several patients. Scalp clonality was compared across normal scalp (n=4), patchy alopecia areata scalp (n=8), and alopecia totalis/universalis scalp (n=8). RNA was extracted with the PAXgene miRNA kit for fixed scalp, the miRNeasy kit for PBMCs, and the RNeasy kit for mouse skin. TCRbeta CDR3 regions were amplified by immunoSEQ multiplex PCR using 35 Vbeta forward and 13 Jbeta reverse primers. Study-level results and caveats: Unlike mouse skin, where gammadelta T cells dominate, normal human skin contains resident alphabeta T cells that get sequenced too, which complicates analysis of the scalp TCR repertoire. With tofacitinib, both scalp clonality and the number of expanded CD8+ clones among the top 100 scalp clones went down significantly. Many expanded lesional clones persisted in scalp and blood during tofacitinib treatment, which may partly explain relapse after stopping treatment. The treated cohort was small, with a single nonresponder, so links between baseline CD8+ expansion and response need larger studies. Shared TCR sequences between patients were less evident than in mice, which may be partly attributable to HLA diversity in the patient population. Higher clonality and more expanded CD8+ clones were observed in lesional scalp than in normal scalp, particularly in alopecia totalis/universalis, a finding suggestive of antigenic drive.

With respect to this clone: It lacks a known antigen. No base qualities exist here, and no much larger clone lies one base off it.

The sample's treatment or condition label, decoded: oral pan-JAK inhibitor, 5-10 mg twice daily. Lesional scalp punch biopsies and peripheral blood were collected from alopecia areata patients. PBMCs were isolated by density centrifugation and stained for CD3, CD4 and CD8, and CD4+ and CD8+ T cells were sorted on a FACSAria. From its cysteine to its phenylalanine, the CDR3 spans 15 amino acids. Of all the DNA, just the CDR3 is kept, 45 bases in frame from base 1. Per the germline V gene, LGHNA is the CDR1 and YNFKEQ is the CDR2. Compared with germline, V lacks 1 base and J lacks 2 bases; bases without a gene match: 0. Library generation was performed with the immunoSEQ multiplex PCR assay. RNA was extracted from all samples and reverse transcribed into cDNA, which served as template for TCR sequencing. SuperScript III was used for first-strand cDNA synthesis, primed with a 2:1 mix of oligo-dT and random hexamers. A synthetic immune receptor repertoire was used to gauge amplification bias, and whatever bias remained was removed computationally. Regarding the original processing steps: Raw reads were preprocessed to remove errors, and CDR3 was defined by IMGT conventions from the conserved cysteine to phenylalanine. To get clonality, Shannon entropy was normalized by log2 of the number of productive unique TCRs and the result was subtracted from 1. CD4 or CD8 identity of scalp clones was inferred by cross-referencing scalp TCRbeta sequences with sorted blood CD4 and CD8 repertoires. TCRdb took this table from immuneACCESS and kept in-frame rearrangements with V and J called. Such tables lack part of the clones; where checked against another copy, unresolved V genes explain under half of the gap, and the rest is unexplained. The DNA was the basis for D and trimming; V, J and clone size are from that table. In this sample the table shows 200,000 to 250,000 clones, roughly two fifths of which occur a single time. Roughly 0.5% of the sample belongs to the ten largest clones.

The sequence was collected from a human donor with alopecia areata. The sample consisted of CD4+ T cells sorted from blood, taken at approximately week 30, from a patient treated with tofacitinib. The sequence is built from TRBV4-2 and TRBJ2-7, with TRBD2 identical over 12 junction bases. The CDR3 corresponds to CASSQGTSGAYEQYF. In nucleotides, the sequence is TGTGCCAGCAGCCAAGGGACTAGCGGGGCCTACGAGCAGTACTTC.